The 15 T cell receptor beta chains reported below all come from one sample, sequenced in a study of breast tumors, draining lymph nodes, adjacent tissues. In TCRdb, the multiplex PCR reads were re-called with MiXCR into one record per CDR3 protein. The profile shows about 180,000 distinct CDR3 sequences, approximately 30% of them singletons. Breast cancer patients provided tissue from their axillary draining lymph nodes. Sequenced input: axillary lymph node tissue. The receptors were gathered from a female donor with breast cancer. Some clones in this sample may be carry-over from other donors' samples.

This clonotype was seen ten or more times. The chain recombines TRBV19 with TRBJ2-3; TRBD2 matches 11 bases. Unmatched junction bases numbered 5, after V lost 1 base and J lost 5 bases. CDR3 length: 16 residues. Germline-derived CDR1 and CDR2 are LNHDA and SQIVND (reference sequence). DNA of the CDR3: TGTGCCAGTAGTATAGTAGCGGGGGGGCCTGTAGATACGCAGTATTTT. It codes for CASSIVAGGPVDTQYF.

This clonotype was detected many times. The CDR3 DNA reads as TGTGCCAGCCGGGTTGGAGGGGACGCAGATACGCAGTATTTT. Translating gives CASRVGGDADTQYF. The genes are TRBV11-3 and TRBJ2-3; the D gene is possibly TRBD2 (6 bases). CDR3 length equals 14 residues. The V gene's germline CDR1 is SGHNT and CDR2 YENEEA. Trimming left V 8 bases short and J 4 bases short, with 16 bases between. Supplemented by reference TRBV11-3 and TRBJ2-3, the full variable domain reads EAGVVQSPRYKIIEKKQPVAFWCNPISGHNTLYWYLQNLGQGPELLIRYENEEAVDDSQLPKDRFSAERLKGVDSTLKIQPAELGDSAVYLCASRVGGDADTQYFGPGTRLTVL.

Only a few counts were recorded for this clonotype. A single base separates this from a much larger clone, so it may be a read error. The genes are TRBV11-3 and TRBJ2-3, with 8 bases matching TRBD2. This CDR3 is built from 17 residues. CDR1 is SGHNT, CDR2 YENEEA, per germline. J was trimmed by 6 bases and V by 0 bases; bases with no gene match: 11. The chain's CDR3 is CASSLDSGPAGADTQYF. Written as DNA, the CDR3 is TGTGCCAGCAGCTTAGATTCGGGCCCAGCGGGAGCTGATACGCAGTATTTT.

CDR3 sequence (DNA): TGTGCCAGCAGCGGGGAGACAGGGGAGCTGTTTTTT. Translated: CASSGETGELFF. The chain carries TRBV5-6 and TRBJ2-2, with D possibly TRBD2 on 5 matching bases. The germline V and J ends were trimmed by 4 bases and 8 bases, with 9 bases remaining between them. Germline V gene data show CDR1 as SGHDT and CDR2 as YYEEEE. CDR3 size: 12 residues.

In its sample, this clonotype was seen many times. This CDR3 is CASSISGTSGVSSYEQYF. The CDR3 coding sequence is TGTGCCAGTAGTATCTCCGGGACTAGCGGGGTGAGCTCCTACGAGCAGTACTTC. The J gene is TRBJ2-7, the V gene TRBV19; 13 bases match TRBD2. The CDR3 contains 18 residues. Unmatched junction bases numbered 8, after V lost 3 bases and J lost 0 bases. Germline CDR1 LNHDA, CDR2 SQIVND (reference sequence).

In its sample, this clonotype was seen many times. V and J are TRBV20-1 and TRBJ2-7; 11 nucleotides line up with TRBD2. Unmatched junction bases numbered 6, after V lost 6 bases and J lost 5 bases. This CDR3 has 13 amino acids. CDR1 and CDR2 from the germline V gene are DFQATT and SNEGSKA (reference sequence). The CDR3 coding sequence is TGCAGTGCCATAGCGGGAGGGCCCAACGAGCAGTACTTC. Protein product: CSAIAGGPNEQYF.

This clonotype was seen at least ten times. V gene TRBV7-3 combines with J gene TRBJ2-1; TRBD2 matches 15 bases. Trimming removed 4 bases from V and 15 bases from J; junction bases left unmatched: 7. Germline V CDR1 and CDR2: SGHTA, FQGTGA. The CDR3 is 14 residues long. DNA of the CDR3: TGTGCCAGCAGCTCCGGACTAGCGGGAGGGCAGCTGTTCTTC. Protein product: CASSSGLAGGQLFF. The variable domain in full, with the rest retrieved from reference TRBV7-3 and TRBJ2-1, is GAGVSQTPSNKVTEKGKYVELRCDPISGHTALYWYRQSLGQGPEFLIYFQGTGAADDSGLPNDRFFAVRPEGSVSTLKIQRTERGDSAVYLCASSSGLAGGQLFFGPGTRLTVL.

To note about this clonotype: This may stem from a read error, because a much larger clone lies one nucleotide away. This rearrangement joins TRBV7-3 to TRBJ2-7; 8 positions agree with TRBD1. Trimming at V came to 5 bases and at J to 2 bases, leaving 11 bases not matched to a gene. CDR1 is SGHTA, CDR2 FQGTGA, per germline. The CDR3 is 16 residues long. Here the CDR3 reads CASSLSPGTGTYEQYF. CDR3 sequence (DNA): TGTGCCAGCAGCCTTTCTCCCGGGACAGGCACCTACGAGCAGTACTTC.

The chain uses TRBV7-2 and TRBJ1-1, with no clear D. V lost 3 bases and J lost 0, with 11 bases in between. This CDR3 has 15 residues. CDR1 SGHTA and CDR2 FQGNSA come from the germline V gene. In DNA, the CDR3 is TGTGCCAGCAGCTTTGAGGTTAGGATGAACACTGAAGCTTTCTTT. Its protein is CASSFEVRMNTEAFF.

This clonotype has more than one count but fewer than ten. The rearrangement joins TRBV28 to TRBJ1-2, with TRBD1 identical over 8 bases. The CDR3 totals 15 residues. Germline V gene sequence: CDR1 MDHEN, CDR2 SYDVKM. With V trimmed by 5 bases and J by 4 bases, 9 bases remained unmatched. The CDR3 region is CASSPSTGVTYGYTF. In DNA form, the CDR3 reads TGTGCCAGCAGTCCATCGACAGGGGTAACCTATGGCTACACCTTC.

This clonotype was observed a single time. The chain couples TRBV7-2 to TRBJ2-3; TRBD1 might be the D (6 bases). CDR1 is SGHTA and CDR2 is FQGNSA in the germline V gene. V lost 1 base and J 3 bases, leaving 8 bases between the germline ends. The CDR3 runs 14 residues. The DNA of the CDR3 is TGTGCCAGCAGCTTAGACAGGGAAACAGATACGCAGTATTTT. Its translation: CASSLDRETDTQYF.

In its sample, this clonotype was seen many times. The V call is TRBV6-1, the J call TRBJ2-5, with D tentatively TRBD1 (6 bases). V lost 6 bases to trimming and J lost 3 bases, with 11 bases between them. CDR3 length: 13 amino acids. CDR1 and CDR2 from the germline V gene are MNHNS and SASEGT. In DNA form, the CDR3 reads TGTGCCAGCAGAATTGGACAGAAAGAGACCCAGTACTTC. Protein: CASRIGQKETQYF.

Ten or more counts support this clonotype. CDR3: CASSYSRDNYGYTF. CDR3 coding DNA: TGTGCCAGCAGTTACAGCCGGGACAACTATGGCTACACCTTC. The chain recombines TRBV6-5 with TRBJ1-2, with D perhaps TRBD1 (5 bases). The V end lost 2 bases, the J end lost 2 bases, and 9 bases lay between the germline ends. The CDR3 has 14 residues. Germline assignment: CDR1 MNHEY and CDR2 SVGAGI.

The chain is built from TRBV6-2 or TRBV6-3 and TRBJ2-3; TRBD1 matches 7 bases. The length of the CDR3 is 15 residues. Germline V CDR1 and CDR2: MNHEY, SVGEGT. The junction had 6 bases not matched to a gene; V was cut back by 4 bases and J by 2 bases. Here the CDR3 DNA reads TGTGCCAGCAGTTCCCGACAGGGAAACACAGATACGCAGTATTTT. Translating it yields CASSSRQGNTDTQYF.

This clonotype was detected many times. This chain connects TRBV7-9 to TRBJ2-2, with unresolved D. The V gene lost 3 bases and the J gene lost 2 bases, with 10 bases spanning the gap. Germline V gives CDR1 SEHNR, CDR2 FQNEAQ (reference sequence). This CDR3 spans 15 amino acids. The CDR3 spells CASSFRSTNTGELFF. DNA of the CDR3: TGTGCCAGCAGCTTCCGATCCACCAACACCGGGGAGCTGTTTTTT. The variable domain in full, completed from reference TRBV7-9 and TRBJ2-2, reads DTGVSQNPRHKITKRGQNVTFRCDPISEHNRLYWYRQTLGQGPEFLTYFQNEAQLEKSRLLSDRFSAERPKGSFSTLEIQRTEQGDSAMYLCASSFRSTNTGELFFGEGSRLTVL.